Presented here are 30 T cell receptor beta chains from one specimen sequenced in a study of CD8 T cells in Susac syndrome. Reverse transcription of about 0.5 to 1 ug RNA used random hexamers. TCRdb processed the immunoSEQ multiplex PCR reads anew with MiXCR; each CDR3 protein has one entry. This table holds over 350,000 distinct CDR3 sequences, more than 80% found once. Sequences were obtained from CD8+ T cells from PBMCs. Receptors were obtained from a human donor with multiple sclerosis.

The chain combines TRBV5-1 with TRBJ1-1; TRBD1 is a possible D gene (5 bases). Between the trimmed V and J ends, which lost 1 base and 0 bases, there was a span of 13 bases. The CDR3 extends over 16 amino acids. The germline V gene has CDR1 SGHRS and CDR2 YFSETQ. The CDR3 nucleotides read TGCGCCAGCAGCTTGAGTGTTTACAGGCTGAACACTGAAGCTTTCTTT. Its translation is CASSLSVYRLNTEAFF.

The rearrangement joins TRBV4-1 to TRBJ1-1; 9 bases map to TRBD1. Germline V gene data show CDR1 as MGHRA and CDR2 as YSYEKL. The V and J ends lost 0 bases and 4 bases, in that order; junction bases with no gene match: 9. The CDR3 is 17 residues long. The CDR3 sequence is CASSQDRWGQGGTEAFF. In nucleotides, the CDR3 is TGCGCCAGCAGCCAAGATAGGTGGGGACAGGGAGGCACTGAAGCTTTCTTT.

The chain links TRBV28 to TRBJ1-2; D uncertain. The CDR3 contains 12 residues. V dropped 6 bases and J dropped 9 bases, with 14 bases sitting between them. CDR1 and CDR2 from the germline V gene are MDHEN and SYDVKM. The CDR3 sequence: CASRSEGLSYTF. CDR3 sequence (DNA): TGTGCCAGCAGGTCAGAGGGCCTTAGCTACACCTTC.

The chain links TRBV6-1 to TRBJ1-5; no firm D call. V dropped 1 base and J dropped 3 bases, with 10 bases sitting between them. The CDR3 totals 15 residues. CDR1 MNHNS and CDR2 SASEGT come from the germline V gene. CDR3 DNA sequence: TGTGCCAGCAGTGAAGTCCACAGAAACAATCAGCCCCAGCATTTT. It translates to CASSEVHRNNQPQHF.

This clonotype was detected only once. The V gene is TRBV29-1, the J gene TRBJ1-1; D is unresolved. Trimming pared 0 bases from V and 6 bases from J, leaving 17 bases between. The germline gives CDR1 SQVTM, CDR2 ANQGSEA. This CDR3 contains 15 residues. CDR3 residues: CSVEDLTDKDAEAFF. CDR3 bases: TGCAGCGTTGAAGATCTAACAGACAAGGACGCTGAAGCTTTCTTT.

The rearrangement joins TRBV7-2 to TRBJ1-2; D unclear. Germline V CDR1 and CDR2: SGHTA, FQGNSA. The V end was cut by 3 bases, the J end by 2 bases, with 13 bases between. This CDR3 contains 15 residues. The CDR3 region is CASSFSLGSNYGYTF. The DNA for the CDR3 is TGTGCCAGCAGCTTTTCTCTAGGATCCAACTATGGCTACACCTTC. The full variable domain, in which reference TRBV7-2 and TRBJ1-2 provide the parts outside the CDR3, is GAGVSQSPSNKVTEKGKDVELRCDPISGHTALYWYRQSLGQGLEFLIYFQGNSAPDKSGLPSDRFSAERTGGSVSTLTIQRTQQEDSAVYLCASSFSLGSNYGYTFGSGTRLTVV.

The CDR3 is CASSQVTRSYNEQFF. The DNA for the CDR3 is TGCGCCAGCAGCCAAGTCACGAGGTCCTACAATGAGCAGTTCTTC. The chain links TRBV4-1 to TRBJ2-1; no definite D call. Trimming left V 1 base short and J 1 base short, with 8 bases between. Germline V gives CDR1 MGHRA, CDR2 YSYEKL. The length of the CDR3 is 15 residues.

The chain employs TRBV28 and TRBJ2-1; possibly TRBD2 for D (5 bases). V shed 8 bases and J shed 5 bases, with 16 bases lying between them. This CDR3 has 14 amino acids. From germline, CDR1 is MDHEN and CDR2 SYDVKM. Written as DNA, the CDR3 is TGTGCCAGCTCGGAGGCAACCACACACAATGAGCAGTTCTTC. Translating it yields CASSEATTHNEQFF.

The chain combines TRBV4-1 with TRBJ2-2; D is ambiguous. Germline CDR1 and CDR2: MGHRA and YSYEKL. The germline V and J ends were trimmed by 3 bases and 0 bases, with 5 bases remaining between them. CDR3 size: 14 residues. The CDR3 DNA is TGCGCCAGCAGCCAGACCTCGAACACCGGGGAGCTGTTTTTT. It translates to CASSQTSNTGELFF.

V usage is TRBV9 and J usage is TRBJ2-5; TRBD2 matches 9 bases. This CDR3 contains 16 residues. In germline, CDR1 is SGDLS, CDR2 YYNGEE. The V gene end was trimmed by 4 bases and the J gene end by 0 bases; junction bases not matched to a gene: 7. The CDR3 region is CASSPLAGANQETQYF. In DNA form, the CDR3 reads TGTGCCAGCAGCCCTTTAGCGGGGGCCAACCAAGAGACCCAGTACTTC.

This clonotype occurred once. The J gene is TRBJ1-1, the V gene TRBV4-1; possible D gene TRBD1, 5 bases. Germline CDR1 reads MGHRA; CDR2 reads YSYEKL. The CDR3 has 14 residues. Trimming took off 5 bases at V and 0 bases at J, with 10 bases between the two ends. CDR3 protein: CASSFDSLNTEAFF. Written as DNA, the CDR3 is TGCGCCAGCAGCTTCGACAGCTTGAACACTGAAGCTTTCTTT.

This chain joins TRBV14 and TRBJ2-1, with 8 bases matching TRBD2. The CDR3 is 15 residues long. V trimming: 5 bases; J trimming: 4 bases; junction bases outside the gene matches: 7. Germline V gene lookup returns CDR1 SGHDN and CDR2 FVKESK. DNA for the CDR3: TGTGCCAGCAGCTTGTTCGGACTAGCATACAATGAGCAGTTCTTC. The encoded protein is CASSLFGLAYNEQFF.

This chain joins TRBV29-1 and TRBJ1-1; D is perhaps TRBD1 (6 bases). V lost 3 bases, J lost 3 bases, and 11 bases lay in between. The CDR3 length is 13 residues. The germline CDR1 and CDR2 sequences are SQVTM and ANQGSEA. The CDR3 protein is CSVEGARDTEAFF. CDR3 sequence (DNA): TGCAGCGTTGAGGGGGCGCGGGACACTGAAGCTTTCTTT.

Of note for this clonotype: A read error may produce the germline difference seen at one junction end. The chain is built from TRBV12-3 or TRBV12-4 and TRBJ1-1, with D perhaps TRBD1 (5 bases). The CDR3 consists of 17 residues. DNA for the CDR3: TGTGCCAGCAGTTTAGTGGGGTTGAGGGGCGTGAACACTGAAGTTTTCTTT. Amino acid sequence: CASSLVGLRGVNTEVFF.

This clonotype was counted a few times. CDR3 sequence: CASSRRDRNEQFF. In nucleotides, the CDR3 is TGTGCCAGCAGTCGTCGGGACAGAAATGAGCAGTTCTTC. V gene TRBV28 combines with J gene TRBJ2-1; TRBD1 matches at 7 bases. This CDR3 comprises 13 residues. In germline, CDR1 is MDHEN, CDR2 SYDVKM. V lost 5 bases and J lost 7; bases outside the gene matches: 5.

CDR3: CASRSLAGGPDLGEQFF. The CDR3 DNA is TGTGCCAGCCGGTCCCTAGCGGGGGGGCCAGATTTAGGGGAGCAGTTCTTC. This chain connects TRBV7-8 to TRBJ2-1, with 12 bases matching TRBD2. Germline CDR1 SGHVS, CDR2 FQNEAQ. V was pared by 8 bases and J by 10 bases, with 18 bases of the junction left unmatched. The CDR3 length is 17 residues.

This clonotype has only a few counts. The rearrangement links TRBV7-2 to TRBJ2-7, with 8 bases identical to TRBD2. Germline assignment: CDR1 SGHTA and CDR2 FQGNSA. V gave up 1 base and J gave up 0 bases; unmatched junction bases: 5. The CDR3 is 16 amino acids. CDR3 coding DNA: TGTGCCAGCAGCTTAGGTCTGCGGGAGGACTCCTACGAGCAGTACTTC. It is translated as CASSLGLREDSYEQYF. The whole variable domain, remainder taken from reference TRBV7-2 and TRBJ2-7, is GAGVSQSPSNKVTEKGKDVELRCDPISGHTALYWYRQSLGQGLEFLIYFQGNSAPDKSGLPSDRFSAERTGGSVSTLTIQRTQQEDSAVYLCASSLGLREDSYEQYFGPGTRLTVT.

The chain links TRBV27 to TRBJ2-3; possibly TRBD2 for D (5 bases). The V gene lost 9 bases and the J gene lost 1 base, with 17 bases spanning the gap. CDR3 length equals 15 residues. CDR1 and CDR2 (germline): MNHEY, SMNVEV (reference sequence). Here the CDR3 DNA reads TGTGCCAGTCTCCCCTTGGCGGGCGGCACAGATACGCAGTATTTT. This encodes CASLPLAGGTDTQYF.

The CDR3 DNA sequence: TGTGCCAGCAGTTTATCGCGGGACTCCTACGAGCAGTACTTC. Translated, it gives CASSLSRDSYEQYF. The rearrangement joins TRBV27 to TRBJ2-7; D is possibly TRBD2 (6 bases). The V gene lost 0 bases and the J gene lost 0 bases, with 6 bases spanning the gap. CDR1 and CDR2 from the germline V gene are MNHEY and SMNVEV (reference sequence). This CDR3 has 14 residues.

This rearrangement joins TRBV2 to TRBJ2-3; no reliable D call. The ends were cut back, 8 bases at V and 1 base at J, with 10 bases in the middle. The CDR3 is made up of 13 amino acids. Germline V gene data show CDR1 as SNHLY and CDR2 as FYNNEI. This chain's CDR3 is CASHRLRTDTQYF. The CDR3 bases are TGTGCCAGCCATCGACTGCGCACAGATACGCAGTATTTT.

The chain has TRBV2 and TRBJ2-7; D may be TRBD1 or TRBD2 (5 bases each). The germline V gene encodes CDR1 SNHLY and CDR2 FYNNEI. There are 12 residues in the CDR3. Deletions cut 6 bases from V and 8 bases from J, with 14 bases between. Written as DNA, the CDR3 is TGTGCCAGCAGGGGGGACGTAGATAAGCAGTACTTC. Translating gives CASRGDVDKQYF.

This clonotype was seen more than once but under ten times. The rearrangement joins TRBV30 to TRBJ2-7; D is possibly TRBD1 (5 bases). The CDR3 covers 15 residues. V was trimmed by 0 bases and J by 0 bases, leaving 12 bases between them. CDR1 and CDR2 (germline): GTSNPN, SVGIG (reference sequence). The CDR3 sequence: CAWSVNQGSSYEQYF. The CDR3 DNA reads TGTGCCTGGAGTGTCAATCAGGGAAGCTCCTACGAGCAGTACTTC.

The chain recombines TRBV4-1 with TRBJ2-1; 9 nucleotides match TRBD2. From germline, CDR1 is MGHRA and CDR2 YSYEKL. The CDR3 is 17 residues long. The junction had 11 bases not matched to a gene; V was cut back by 0 bases and J by 8 bases. CDR3: CASSQDPPGLAMDEQFF. The CDR3 DNA reads as TGCGCCAGCAGCCAAGACCCGCCGGGACTAGCTATGGATGAGCAGTTCTTC.

Only one count was recorded for this clonotype. The chain carries TRBV4-1 and TRBJ1-2; a weak D match, TRBD1 (6 bases). V was shortened by 0 bases and J by 7 bases, with 12 bases between the two germline ends. Germline V lookup: CDR1 MGHRA, CDR2 YSYEKL. The CDR3 sequence is 14 residues long. CDR3 DNA: TGCGCCAGCAGCCAAGATCCGGGGGCTGGTGGCTACACCTTC. This encodes CASSQDPGAGGYTF.

The chain employs TRBV7-9 and TRBJ2-1; perhaps D is TRBD1 or TRBD2 (5 bases each). This CDR3 contains 11 residues. The V end was cut by 7 bases, the J end by 10 bases, with 11 bases between. Germline lookup yields CDR1 SEHNR and CDR2 FQNEAQ (reference sequence). DNA of the CDR3: TGTGCCAGCACCCCCGGGACCGAGCAGTTCTTC. Encoded protein: CASTPGTEQFF.

As regards this clonotype: Relative to the germline gene, one junction end is altered; a read error may explain this. The rearrangement joins TRBV5-1 to TRBJ2-7; D is unresolved. CDR1 and CDR2 from the germline V gene are SGHRS and YFSETQ. The CDR3 is made up of 13 amino acids. This chain's CDR3 is CASSTGPSYEQYF. The CDR3 coding sequence is TGTGCCAGTAGTACTGGACCCTCATACGAGCAGTACTTC. Full variable domain (remainder filled in from reference TRBV5-1 and TRBJ2-7): KAGVTQTPRYLIKTRGQQVTLSCSPISGHRSVSWYQQTPGQGLQFLFEYFSETQRNKGNFPGRFSGRQFSNSRSEMNVSTLELGDSALYLCASSTGPSYEQYFGPGTRLTVT.

A single count supports this clonotype. The chain joins TRBV27 to TRBJ2-2; the D gene is possibly TRBD2 (6 bases). Germline V gene sequence: CDR1 MNHEY, CDR2 SMNVEV (reference sequence). With 2 bases removed from V and 1 base from J, the gap between germline ends came to 11 bases. The CDR3 spans 16 residues. CDR3: CASSLPGRENTGELFF. The DNA of the CDR3 is TGTGCCAGCAGTTTACCCGGGCGGGAGAACACCGGGGAGCTGTTTTTT.

This clonotype occurred a few times. An end of the junction differs from the germline gene, which may be a read error. The V and J genes are TRBV4-1 and TRBJ2-1, with 7 nucleotides matching TRBD2. Germline CDR1 and CDR2: MGHRA and YSYEKL. The CDR3 loop spans 15 amino acids. Written as DNA, the CDR3 is TGTGCCAGCAGCCAAGATGGGGGGGCCTACAATGAGCAGTTCTTC. Translated, it gives CASSQDGGAYNEQFF.

The chain couples TRBV20-1 to TRBJ1-2; no clear D gene. Germline V lookup: CDR1 DFQATT, CDR2 SNEGSKA (reference sequence). The ends were cut back, 5 bases at V and 12 bases at J, with 10 bases in the middle. The CDR3 covers 9 residues. The CDR3 DNA reads as TGCAGTGCTCACAGTTTGGACACCTTC. Its translation is CSAHSLDTF.

The V call is TRBV10-3, the J call TRBJ2-7, with D possibly being TRBD1 (5 bases). Per the germline V gene, CDR1 is ENHRY and CDR2 is SYGVKD. Trimming pared 5 bases from V and 3 bases from J, leaving 14 bases between. This CDR3 spans 14 amino acids. The CDR3 sequence is CAISPTTDDYEQYF. The CDR3 nucleotides are TGTGCCATCAGTCCGACGACAGACGACTACGAGCAGTACTTC.